These 27 T cell receptor beta chains were sequenced from one sample in a study of shared clonotypes between healthy human individuals. The assay was immunoSEQ multiplex PCR, and TCRdb's table has in-frame clones only and misses some. The sample consists of 330,000 or so clones, about 73% of them appearing once. Sequenced sample: memory CD4+ T cells sorted from blood. Subset specified: CD45RA-negative fraction. The source of these receptors is a young man in good health.

V usage is TRBV27 and J usage is TRBJ2-7, with unresolved D. Germline CDR1 is MNHEY and CDR2 is SMNVEV (reference sequence). The CDR3 is 16 residues long. The germline V and J ends were trimmed by 3 bases and 3 bases, with 18 bases remaining between them. Written as DNA, the CDR3 is TGTGCCAGCAGTTTCCGGGCCACCCCTATGGGCTACGAGCAGTACTTC. Its translation: CASSFRATPMGYEQYF.

The chain combines TRBV7-2 with TRBJ2-1; 7 bases are a match to TRBD1. Germline V gene data show CDR1 as SGHTA and CDR2 as FQGNSA. V lost 5 bases to trimming and J lost 7 bases; unmatched junction nucleotides: 11. This CDR3 comprises 15 residues. The CDR3: CASSRQGLLGNEQFF. The CDR3 nucleotides read TGTGCCAGCAGCCGACAGGGATTGTTAGGAAATGAGCAGTTCTTC.

The V call is TRBV15, the J call TRBJ1-1; D may be TRBD1 (5 bases). Trimming removed 3 bases from V and 0 bases from J, with 14 bases in between. CDR1 and CDR2 from the germline V gene are LNHNV and YYDKDF (reference sequence). This CDR3 comprises 16 residues. The CDR3 spells CATSSYTGLLNTEAFF. DNA for the CDR3: TGTGCCACCAGCAGTTATACAGGTCTGTTGAACACTGAAGCTTTCTTT.

The chain recombines TRBV27 with TRBJ1-2; 7 bases agree with TRBD1. Per germline, CDR1 MNHEY and CDR2 SMNVEV (reference sequence). This CDR3 is 18 amino acids long. The J segment lost 1 base and the V segment lost 5 bases, leaving 16 bases of the junction unmatched. The CDR3 DNA reads as TGTGCCAGCAGTCCTCGTGTAGGGGGCGCCCGCTTTAACTATGGCTACACCTTC. Encoded protein: CASSPRVGGARFNYGYTF.

The genes are TRBV7-9 and TRBJ2-7; D remains ambiguous. The CDR3 loop spans 12 amino acids. Looked up from germline, CDR1 is SEHNR and CDR2 is FQNEAQ (reference sequence). Trimming pared 0 bases from V and 2 bases from J, leaving 2 bases between. In DNA, the CDR3 is TGTGCCAGCAGCTTAGCCCCCTACGAGCAGTACTTC. Translating it yields CASSLAPYEQYF.

The V gene is TRBV6-6, the J gene TRBJ1-3; D possibly corresponds to TRBD1 (5 bases). Germline CDR1 reads MNHNY; CDR2 reads SVGAGI (reference sequence). The CDR3 runs to 13 residues. V lost 6 bases to trimming and J lost 5 bases, with 11 bases between them. As DNA, the CDR3 is TGTGCCAGCAGGCTCGACAGTCGAAACACCATATATTTT. Translated, it gives CASRLDSRNTIYF.

This clone is a singleton in its sample. The rearrangement links TRBV29-1 to TRBJ2-5; 10 bases match TRBD1. This CDR3 spans 17 amino acids. Germline CDR1 is SQVTM and CDR2 is ANQGSEA. Trimming at V came to 6 bases and at J to 0 bases, leaving 13 bases not matched to a gene. CDR3 sequence (DNA): TGCAGCGTCCCTTTGGACAGGGGGTCTTGGTACCAAGAGACCCAGTACTTC. Translating gives CSVPLDRGSWYQETQYF.

This clone turned up a few times. The J gene is TRBJ1-4, the V gene TRBV7-9, with a weak D call TRBD1 (5 bases). Trimming removed 5 bases at V and 8 bases at J, with 21 bases between. Germline V CDR1 and CDR2: SEHNR, FQNEAQ (reference sequence). CDR3 length equals 16 residues. The CDR3 DNA follows: TGTGCCAGCAGCCCAGGAGATGCAGGGTTGAGGGAAAAACTGTTTTTT. It codes for CASSPGDAGLREKLFF.

This clone was found a few times. V is TRBV30 and J is TRBJ2-1; tentatively, D is TRBD1 (5 bases). Trimming took 5 bases from V and 5 from J, leaving 7 bases between them. There are 11 residues in the CDR3. In germline, CDR1 is GTSNPN, CDR2 SVGIG (reference sequence). In nucleotides, the CDR3 is TGTGCCTGGGAACAGGACAATGAGCAGTTCTTC. Translation: CAWEQDNEQFF.

With regard to this clone: Additional DNA sequences in this sample encode the identical CDR3. The genes are TRBV18 and TRBJ1-5; D remains unclear. Trimming stripped 2 bases from V and 1 base from J, with 3 bases between. CDR3 length: 13 residues. Germline CDR1 is KGHSH and CDR2 is LQKENI. The CDR3: CASSPGSNQPQHF. For the CDR3, the DNA is TGTGCCAGCTCACCAGGGAGCAATCAGCCCCAGCATTTT.

The chain has TRBV28 and TRBJ1-2, with 7 bases fitting TRBD1. The germline V gene has CDR1 MDHEN and CDR2 SYDVKM. The CDR3 contains 15 residues. V was clipped by 5 bases and J by 7 bases; unmatched bases: 13. The CDR3 coding sequence is TGTGCCAGCAGTCCGAGGACAGGTTTAGTCTCTGGCTACACCTTC. Protein: CASSPRTGLVSGYTF.

The J gene is TRBJ2-5, the V gene TRBV7-9; 8 nucleotides align to TRBD2. V lost 5 bases to trimming and J lost 4 bases; unmatched junction nucleotides: 3. The CDR3 is made up of 13 amino acids. Germline CDR1 SEHNR, CDR2 FQNEAQ (reference sequence). CDR3: CASSRTSGETQYF. CDR3 coding DNA: TGTGCCAGCAGCCGTACTAGCGGAGAGACCCAGTACTTC.

In its sample, this clone was seen once. The V gene is TRBV5-4, the J gene TRBJ2-3; the match to TRBD2 covers 9 bases. This CDR3 is 17 amino acids long. The V gene's germline CDR1 is SGHNT and CDR2 YYREEE (reference sequence). The V and J ends lost 0 bases and 3 bases, in that order; junction bases with no gene match: 8. CDR3 amino acids: CASSLARAGGPTDTQYF. For the CDR3, the DNA is TGTGCCAGCAGCTTGGCCCGGGCGGGAGGGCCGACAGATACGCAGTATTTT.

V is TRBV19 and J is TRBJ1-1; TRBD1 agrees at 8 bases. The V gene's germline CDR1 is LNHDA and CDR2 SQIVND (reference sequence). With 6 bases clipped from V and 4 bases from J, the junction kept 10 bases outside the gene matches. The CDR3 runs to 15 residues. The CDR3 region is CASRPRQGAGTEAFF. DNA of the CDR3: TGTGCCAGTAGGCCCCGCCAGGGGGCAGGCACTGAAGCTTTCTTT.

This clone was found once. V is TRBV7-2 and J is TRBJ2-3; D is undetermined. V lost 6 bases and J lost 2, with 12 bases in between. CDR3 length equals 14 residues. Germline CDR1 SGHTA, CDR2 FQGNSA. The CDR3 is CASRSKQITDTQYF. The CDR3, as DNA: TGTGCCAGCAGGTCCAAGCAAATCACAGATACGCAGTATTTT.

The chain combines TRBV7-2 with TRBJ2-3; D not resolved. Germline V gives CDR1 SGHTA, CDR2 FQGNSA. This CDR3 comprises 12 residues. V gave up 5 bases and J gave up 4 bases, with 7 bases separating them. The CDR3 region has the DNA TGTGCCAGCAGCCCGCCGTCAGATACGCAGTATTTT. Its translation is CASSPPSDTQYF.

This clone was found many times. V gene TRBV15 combines with J gene TRBJ1-4; possibly TRBD1 for D (6 bases). Germline CDR1 and CDR2: LNHNV and YYDKDF (reference sequence). The CDR3 consists of 14 residues. The V and J ends lost 4 bases and 8 bases respectively, with 14 bases between them. CDR3 sequence reads: CATSTGQINEKLFF. For the CDR3, the DNA is TGTGCCACCAGCACCGGACAGATAAACGAAAAACTGTTTTTT.

The CDR3 spells CAISESPSGDEQFF. The CDR3 DNA reads TGTGCCATCAGTGAGTCTCCAAGTGGCGATGAGCAGTTCTTC. The chain uses TRBV10-3 and TRBJ2-1; D call uncertain. V gave up 0 bases and J gave up 8 bases, with 11 bases separating them. From germline, CDR1 is ENHRY and CDR2 SYGVKD. The CDR3 contains 14 residues.

This chain joins TRBV5-6 and TRBJ2-1, with D uncertain. Germline CDR1 is SGHDT and CDR2 is YYEEEE. The V end lost 6 bases, the J end lost 6 bases, and 13 bases lay between the germline ends. The CDR3 runs to 13 residues. The CDR3 nucleotides are TGTGCCAGCACCATGGGATGGGTCAATGAGCAGTTCTTC. Protein sequence: CASTMGWVNEQFF.

This chain links TRBV4-3 with TRBJ2-1, with 10 bases identical to TRBD2. The CDR3 is 18 amino acids. V dropped 1 base and J dropped 7; count of bases not matched to a gene: 13. Germline loops: CDR1 LGHNA, CDR2 YSLEER. CDR3 residues: CASSQGWDPSGRSNEQFF. CDR3 DNA: TGCGCCAGCAGCCAAGGCTGGGATCCTAGCGGGAGATCGAATGAGCAGTTCTTC.

This chain links TRBV6-1 with TRBJ2-7, with TRBD1 matching 9 bases. This CDR3 is built from 13 residues. Trimming at V came to 5 bases and at J to 3 bases, leaving 2 bases not matched to a gene. CDR1 is MNHNS, CDR2 SASEGT, per germline. The CDR3 reads CASSKGQGYEQYF. The CDR3 nucleotides read TGTGCCAGCAGTAAGGGACAGGGCTACGAGCAGTACTTC.

This clone was picked up a small number of times. The V call is TRBV4-3, the J call TRBJ1-4; D might be TRBD1 (6 bases). Trimming took off 0 bases at V and 7 bases at J, with 15 bases between the two ends. The CDR3 spans 16 residues. Germline assignment: CDR1 LGHNA and CDR2 YSLEER. In DNA form, the CDR3 reads TGCGCCAGCAGCCAAGATCGGTCAGGGGTTGGTGAAAAACTGTTTTTT. This sequence encodes CASSQDRSGVGEKLFF.

The rearrangement joins TRBV7-9 to TRBJ2-2; possibly TRBD1 for D (6 bases). Germline loops: CDR1 SEHNR, CDR2 FQNEAQ (reference sequence). Between the trimmed V and J ends, which lost 6 bases and 5 bases, there was a span of 19 bases. This CDR3 is 16 amino acids long. The CDR3 loop is CASSRLTGSGTGELFF. CDR3 DNA sequence: TGTGCCAGCAGTCGTTTAACAGGGTCGGGAACCGGGGAGCTGTTTTTT.

This chain connects TRBV2 to TRBJ1-1; D uncertain. V lost 6 bases to trimming and J lost 1 base, with 9 bases between them. The CDR3 is made up of 13 amino acids. Per germline, CDR1 SNHLY and CDR2 FYNNEI. This CDR3 is CASRLKKNTEAFF. CDR3 DNA sequence: TGTGCCAGCAGGTTAAAAAAGAACACTGAAGCTTTCTTT.

The V gene is TRBV10-1, the J gene TRBJ2-5, with 10 bases matching TRBD1. The J segment lost 1 base and the V segment lost 4 bases, leaving 3 bases of the junction unmatched. The CDR3 has 15 residues. Germline V gives CDR1 WNHNN, CDR2 SYGVQD (reference sequence). CDR3 in DNA: TGCGCCAGCAGTGCGGGACAGGGGATCCAAGAGACCCAGTACTTC. It specifies CASSAGQGIQETQYF.

This chain uses TRBV30 with TRBJ1-1; D is ambiguous. The CDR3 is made up of 10 amino acids. CDR1 is GTSNPN and CDR2 is SVGIG in the germline V gene (reference sequence). V shed 8 bases and J shed 3 bases, with 7 bases lying between them. CDR3 protein: CARQDTEAFF. In DNA, the CDR3 is TGTGCCCGCCAGGACACTGAAGCTTTCTTT.

The genes are TRBV5-5 and TRBJ1-2; 9 bases are a match to TRBD1. From germline, CDR1 is SGHKS and CDR2 YYEKEE (reference sequence). This CDR3 spans 17 amino acids. Germline trimming cut 7 bases from V and 2 bases from J; bases unmatched to any gene: 15. This CDR3 reads CASFSSVGTGTNYGYTF. The CDR3, as DNA: TGTGCCAGCTTCTCTTCGGTAGGGACAGGGACAAACTATGGCTACACCTTC.